The clone carrying this T cell receptor beta chain appeared a single time. Antigen: not known. The entry originates in a study of EBV T-cell therapy then PD-1 blockade in nasopharyngeal carcinoma. Sample treatment: AdE1-LMPpoly-expanded autologous EBV-specific T-cell therapy followed by anti-PD-1 nivolumab. Clones were read by immunoSEQ multiplex PCR, and TCRdb kept only the in-frame ones, dropping some. The sample records about 17,000 clones, over 80% being singletons. The source was CD8+ T cells from blood, collected at day 0 from a patient whose treatment included autologous EBV-specific T cells and nivolumab. The sequence came from a man aged 35 to 55 with nasopharyngeal carcinoma.

This CDR3 is CASSFPHLLAGSTDTQYF. DNA for the CDR3: TGTGCCAGCAGTTTCCCCCACCTACTAGCGGGGAGCACAGATACGCAGTATTTT. V and J are TRBV28 and TRBJ2-3; 10 bases agree with TRBD2. With 3 bases clipped from V and 0 bases from J, the junction kept 9 bases outside the gene matches. The germline gives CDR1 MDHEN, CDR2 SYDVKM. This CDR3 comprises 18 residues.